This T cell receptor beta chain derives from a study of T cell changes during pregnancy in multiple sclerosis. Generated by immunoSEQ multiplex PCR, the TCRdb table keeps only in-frame clones and is missing some. The profile shows 40,000 to 60,000 clones, approximately 94% of them singletons. The CDR3 is 15 residues long. Trimming at V came to 6 bases and at J to 0 bases, leaving 4 bases not matched to a gene. The germline CDR1 and CDR2 sequences are MNHEY and SVGAGI. The TCR sequence derives from a female donor with multiple sclerosis, enrolled in a pregnancy study. The sample here was CD4+ T cells from peripheral blood mononuclear cells, taken in the third trimester of pregnancy. The rearrangement uses TRBV6-5 and TRBJ1-2, with TRBD1 identical over 10 bases. The CDR3 DNA reads as TGTGCCAGCAGACAAGGGACAGGGGCTAACTATGGCTACACCTTC. It is translated as CASRQGTGANYGYTF.